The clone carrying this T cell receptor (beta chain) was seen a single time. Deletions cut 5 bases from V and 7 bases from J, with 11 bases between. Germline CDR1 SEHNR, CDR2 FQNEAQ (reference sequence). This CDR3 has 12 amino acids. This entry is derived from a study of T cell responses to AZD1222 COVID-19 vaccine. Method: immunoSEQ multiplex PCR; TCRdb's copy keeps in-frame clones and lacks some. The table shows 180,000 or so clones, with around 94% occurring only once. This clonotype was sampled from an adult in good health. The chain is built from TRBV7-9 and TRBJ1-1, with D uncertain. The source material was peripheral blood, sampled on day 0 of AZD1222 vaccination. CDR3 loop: CASSPRAGEAFF. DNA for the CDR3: TGTGCCAGCAGCCCAAGAGCTGGTGAAGCTTTCTTT.